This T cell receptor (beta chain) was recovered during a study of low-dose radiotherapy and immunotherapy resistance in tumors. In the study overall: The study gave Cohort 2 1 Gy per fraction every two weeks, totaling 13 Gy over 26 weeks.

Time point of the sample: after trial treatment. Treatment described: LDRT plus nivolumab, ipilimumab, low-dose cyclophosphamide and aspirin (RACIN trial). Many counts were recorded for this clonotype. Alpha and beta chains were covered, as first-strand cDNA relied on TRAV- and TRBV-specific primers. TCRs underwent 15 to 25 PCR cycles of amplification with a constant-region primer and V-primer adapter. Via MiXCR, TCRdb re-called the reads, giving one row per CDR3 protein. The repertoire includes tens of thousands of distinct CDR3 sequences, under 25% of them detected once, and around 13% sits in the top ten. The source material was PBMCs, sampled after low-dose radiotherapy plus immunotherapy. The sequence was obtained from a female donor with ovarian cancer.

The CDR3 bases are TGTGCCAGCTCACCACCGGGGCATCTAGCCAAAAACATTCAGTACTTC. Translating gives CASSPPGHLAKNIQYF. J is TRBJ2-4 and V is TRBV18; D possibly corresponds to TRBD1 (5 bases). The V end was cut by 0 bases, the J end by 0 bases, with 9 bases between. The CDR3 runs 16 residues. Germline CDR1 reads KGHSH; CDR2 reads LQKENI. Variable domain in full (rest from reference TRBV18 and TRBJ2-4): NAGVMQNPRHLVRRRGQEARLRCSPMKGHSHVYWYRQLPEEGLKFMVYLQKENIIDESGMPKERFSAEFPKEGPSILRIQQVVRGDSAAYFCASSPPGHLAKNIQYFGAGTRLSVL.